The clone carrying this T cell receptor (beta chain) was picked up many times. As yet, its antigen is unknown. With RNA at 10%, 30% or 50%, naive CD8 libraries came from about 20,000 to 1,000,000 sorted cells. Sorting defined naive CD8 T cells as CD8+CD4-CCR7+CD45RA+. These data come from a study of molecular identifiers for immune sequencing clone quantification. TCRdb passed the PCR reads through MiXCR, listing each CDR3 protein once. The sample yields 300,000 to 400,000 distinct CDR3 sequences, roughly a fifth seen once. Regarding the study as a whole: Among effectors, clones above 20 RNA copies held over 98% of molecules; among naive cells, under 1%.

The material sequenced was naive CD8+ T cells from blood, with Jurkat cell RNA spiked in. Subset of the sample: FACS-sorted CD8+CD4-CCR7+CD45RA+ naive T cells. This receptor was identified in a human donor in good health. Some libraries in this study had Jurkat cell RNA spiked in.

In DNA form, the CDR3 reads TGTGCCAGCAGTGACCAGGGGTATACTGAAGCTTTCTTT. Its translation is CASSDQGYTEAFF. This sequence joins TRBV6-2 or TRBV6-3 and TRBJ1-1, with D possibly matching TRBD1 (6 bases). The CDR3 is 13 residues long. The germline V and J ends were trimmed by 5 bases and 5 bases, with 12 bases remaining between them. From germline, CDR1 is MNHEY and CDR2 SVGEGT.